This T cell receptor beta chain was obtained from a study of shared clonotypes between healthy human individuals. The study, taken as a whole, reports: The sampled material consisted only of blood, and tissue repertoires are likely to differ. Represented genetic and exposure-history diversity was restricted by having few donors.

Clones were read by immunoSEQ multiplex PCR, and TCRdb kept only the in-frame ones, dropping some. The sample includes 2 million to 3 million clones, approximately 93% of them seen just once. Comments on this clone: Its antigen is currently unknown.

Trimming pared 4 bases from V and 4 bases from J, leaving 10 bases between. Germline lookup yields CDR1 SNHLY and CDR2 FYNNEI. The length of the CDR3 is 13 residues. The sequencing sample was made of naive CD4+ T cells from PBMCs. Subset meaning: CD45RA+ positively selected. This sequence was found in a man between 18 and 35 years old in good health. Some clones in this sample may be carry-over from other donors' samples. The V gene is TRBV2, the J gene TRBJ1-1; D possibly corresponds to TRBD1 (6 bases). Here the CDR3 DNA reads TGTGCCAGCAGTGTAAGAGGGGGCACTGAAGCTTTCTTT. It is translated as CASSVRGGTEAFF.